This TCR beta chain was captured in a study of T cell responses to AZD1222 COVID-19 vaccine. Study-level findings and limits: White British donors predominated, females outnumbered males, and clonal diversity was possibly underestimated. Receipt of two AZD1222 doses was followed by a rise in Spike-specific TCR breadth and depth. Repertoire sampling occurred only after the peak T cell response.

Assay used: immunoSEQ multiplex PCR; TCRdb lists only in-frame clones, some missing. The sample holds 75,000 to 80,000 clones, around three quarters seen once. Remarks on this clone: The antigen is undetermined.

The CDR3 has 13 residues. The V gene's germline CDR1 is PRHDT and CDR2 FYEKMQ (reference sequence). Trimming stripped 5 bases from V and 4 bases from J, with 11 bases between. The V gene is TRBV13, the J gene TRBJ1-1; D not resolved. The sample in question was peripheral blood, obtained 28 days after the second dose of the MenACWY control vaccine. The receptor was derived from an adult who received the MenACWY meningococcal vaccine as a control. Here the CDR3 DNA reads TGTGCCAGCAGCCCCCGGGTGGGCACTGAAGCTTTCTTT. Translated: CASSPRVGTEAFF.